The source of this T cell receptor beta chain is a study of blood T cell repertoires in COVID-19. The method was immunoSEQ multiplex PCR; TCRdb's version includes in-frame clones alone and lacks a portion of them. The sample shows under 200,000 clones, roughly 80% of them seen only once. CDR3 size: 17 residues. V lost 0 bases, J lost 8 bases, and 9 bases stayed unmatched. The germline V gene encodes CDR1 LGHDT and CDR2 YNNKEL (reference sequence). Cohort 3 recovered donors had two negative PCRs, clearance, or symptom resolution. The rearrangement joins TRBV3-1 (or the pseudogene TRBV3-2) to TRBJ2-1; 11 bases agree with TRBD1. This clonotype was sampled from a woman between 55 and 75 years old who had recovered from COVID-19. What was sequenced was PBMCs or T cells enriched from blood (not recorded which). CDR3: CASSQDLRTGGNDEQFF. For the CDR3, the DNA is TGTGCCAGCAGCCAAGATTTGAGGACAGGGGGCAACGATGAGCAGTTCTTC.